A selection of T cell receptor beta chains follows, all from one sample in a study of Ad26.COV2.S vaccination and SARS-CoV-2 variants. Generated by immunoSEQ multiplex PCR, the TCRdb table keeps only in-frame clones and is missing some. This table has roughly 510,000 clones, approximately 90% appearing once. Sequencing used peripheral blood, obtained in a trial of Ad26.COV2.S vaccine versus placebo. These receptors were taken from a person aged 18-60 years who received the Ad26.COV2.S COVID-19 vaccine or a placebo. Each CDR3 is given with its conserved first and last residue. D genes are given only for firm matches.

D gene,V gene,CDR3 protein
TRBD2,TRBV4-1,CASSQRLAGGLETQYF
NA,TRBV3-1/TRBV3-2,CASSQDPTSPDNEQFF
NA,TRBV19,CASSIGQTNSPLHF
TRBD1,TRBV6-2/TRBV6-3,CASSDRDGARAFF
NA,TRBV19,CASKTGPSGNTIYF
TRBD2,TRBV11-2,CASSGTSGQRNIQYF
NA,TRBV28,CASSPVGGSGNTIYF
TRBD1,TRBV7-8,CASSLRGQGNQPQHF
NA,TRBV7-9,CASSFEGNGGYTF
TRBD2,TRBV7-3,CASSLREGRGHEQFF
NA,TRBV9,CASSVAGFGNNSPLHF
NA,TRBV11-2,CASSHLGPKVDTQYF
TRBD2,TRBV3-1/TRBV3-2,CASSQASGSGGNTQYF
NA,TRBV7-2,CASSLVGGAGYEQYF
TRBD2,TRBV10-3,CAARGGSSYEQYF
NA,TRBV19,CASSRRDSLKGTEAFF
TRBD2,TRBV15,CATSREASGRVYNEQFF
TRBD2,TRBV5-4,CASSLKLADTGELFF
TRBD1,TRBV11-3,CASSFLQGALAKNIQYF
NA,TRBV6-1,CASSEDSGYRYF
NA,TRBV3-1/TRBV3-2,CASSQALHEQYF
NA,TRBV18,CASSPLQGQQFF
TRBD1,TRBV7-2,CASSSLTGVGEAFF
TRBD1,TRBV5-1,CASGQGESYEQYF
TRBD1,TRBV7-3,CASSHPGQGDGYTF
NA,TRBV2,CASTRRVTSGNTIYF
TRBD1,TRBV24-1,CATSDWAGTGVSEQYF
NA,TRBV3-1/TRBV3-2,CASSPRVGGRAGANVLTF
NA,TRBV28,CASSFYRGNTEAFF
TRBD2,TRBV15,CATSGGLAAPYEQYF
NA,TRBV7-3,CASSLTHAVTDTQYF
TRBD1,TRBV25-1,CASMGQIYEQYF
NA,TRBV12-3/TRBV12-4,CASSGLRAYEQYF
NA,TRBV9,CASSPRRPEFAYEQYF
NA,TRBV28,CATQAYANTGELFF
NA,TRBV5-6,CASSLWTALGYGYTF
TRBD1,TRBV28,CASSSKQGDDGYTF
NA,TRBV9,CASSVVGQTGELFF
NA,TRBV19,CASSVSTGRSAFF
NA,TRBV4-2,CASSQEIPGGYGYTF